The sequence of this TCR beta chain was determined in a study of human T cells and chemical hapten exposure. Study in general: There were weekly diphenylcyclopropenone doses to the scalp for patients throughout the approximately 25-week study. Study-wide points: With patch test score, the counts of PT1 expanded TCRs showed a positive correlation. The donors suffered from alopecia, so their immune response may not match that of healthy people.

Described time point: pre-sensitization, week 0. Sample treatment: therapeutic diphenylcyclopropenone sensitization with weekly scalp DPC. From whole blood left unfractionated, total RNA was extracted. This clonotype was found many times. The antigen is not known. TCRdb passed the RACE reads through MiXCR, listing each CDR3 protein once. The data contain roughly 34,000 distinct CDR3 sequences, around a tenth of them singletons. CDR3 length equals 13 residues. Germline V gene data show CDR1 as LGHDT and CDR2 as YNNKEL (reference sequence). V gave up 4 bases and J gave up 9 bases, with 13 bases separating them.

The chain is built from TRBV3-1 and TRBJ2-1; unclear D gene. The receptor was derived from a man aged 45-65 years with alopecia areata. Some clones in this sample may be carry-over from other donors' samples. Sample: whole blood, taken in connection with sensitization to the hapten diphenylcyclopropenone (DPC). CDR3 amino acids: CASSRAGSSEQFF. The CDR3 coding sequence is TGTGCCAGCAGCCGGGCCGGGTCGAGTGAGCAGTTCTTC.